A selection of T cell receptor beta chains follows, all from one sample in a study of shared clonotypes between healthy human individuals. This table comes from immunoSEQ multiplex PCR, and its TCRdb copy is limited to in-frame clones, with some not included. The data show 1,500,000 or so clones, with around 97% seen just once and 0.95% to 1.5% held by the top ten. The sequenced sample was naive CD4+ T cells sorted from blood. The receptors shown here come from a man younger than 40 in good health. Both conserved end residues are part of each CDR3. A D gene is named only where the DNA matches it firmly. Clone size is not always given. Where it is, it says once, few, many or a class for expanded clones.

j_call	v_call	d_call	clone_size	cdr3_nt	cdr3_aa
TRBJ2-7	TRBV7-9	TRBD2	NA	TGTGCCAGCAGCTTACAGTATGGTAGCGGGGGAACTTCACCCTACGAGCAGTACTTC	CASSLQYGSGGTSPYEQYF
TRBJ2-1	TRBV28	TRBD2	NA	TGTGCCAGCAGTTCGGGACTAACCCACTCCAGGAATGAGCAGTTCTTC	CASSSGLTHSRNEQFF
TRBJ1-2	TRBV11-2	NA	NA	TGTGCCAGCGGAATATATGGCTACACCTTC	CASGIYGYTF
TRBJ2-7	TRBV27	NA	once	TGTGCCAGCAGGGGGGATGGTGCGGAGTACTTC	CASRGDGAEYF
TRBJ2-3	TRBV12-5	TRBD2	NA	TGTGCTAGTGGTTTGGGTCTAGCGGGGATCACAGATACGCAGTATTTT	CASGLGLAGITDTQYF
TRBJ2-2	TRBV5-1	TRBD2	NA	TGCGCCAGCAGCTTGGAACTAGCGGGCACCGGGGAGCTGTTTTTT	CASSLELAGTGELFF
TRBJ2-3	TRBV29-1	TRBD2	NA	TGCAGCGTTGGCCAACTAGCGGGAGAAACAGATACGCAGTATTTT	CSVGQLAGETDTQYF
TRBJ2-1	TRBV25-1	TRBD2	NA	TGTGCCAGCAGTGCCACGACTAGCGGTTACAATGAGCAGTTCTTC	CASSATTSGYNEQFF
TRBJ2-5	TRBV5-1	NA	NA	TGCGCCAGCAGCTTGGTTGGGCTGAACACGAGACTTAAAGAGACCCAGTACTTC	CASSLVGLNTRLKETQYF
TRBJ1-5	TRBV19	TRBD1	once	TGTGCCAGTAGCGGGGCAGGGGGTAGGGTTTCGGGTCAGCCCCAGCATTTT	CASSGAGGRVSGQPQHF
TRBJ2-4	TRBV4-3	NA	NA	TGCGCCAGCAGCCAGATATTTCGAGGGAAAAACATTCAGTACTTC	CASSQIFRGKNIQYF
TRBJ2-3	TRBV6-4	NA	once	TGTGCCAGCAGTGACGGATCGGGTAGTACGCAGTATTTT	CASSDGSGSTQYF
TRBJ2-3	TRBV5-1	TRBD1	NA	TGCGCCAGCAACCAGGGGGCGCGGGCAGATACGCAGTATTTT	CASNQGARADTQYF
TRBJ2-7	TRBV28	NA	NA	TGTGCCAGCAGATCTAGCACTACCGGGTCCGCCAGCTCCTACGAGCAGTACTTC	CASRSSTTGSASSYEQYF
TRBJ1-1	TRBV9	TRBD1	NA	TGTGCCAGCAGCATGCGACAGGGGAACACTGAAGCTTTCTTT	CASSMRQGNTEAFF
TRBJ1-5	TRBV11-2	NA	NA	TGTGCCAGCAGCTTCAACAGGGATCAGCCCCAGCATTTT	CASSFNRDQPQHF
TRBJ2-5	TRBV5-1	TRBD1	NA	TGCGCCAGCAGCTTGGCCGGGACAGGGCAAGAGACCCAGTACTTC	CASSLAGTGQETQYF
TRBJ2-7	TRBV10-3	NA	NA	TGTGCCATCACCACATCCCCGGGACCGAGCTACGAGCAGTACTTC	CAITTSPGPSYEQYF
TRBJ2-4	TRBV19	TRBD1	NA	TGTGCCAGTAGTACGACAGGGTTAATATACATTCAGTACTTC	CASSTTGLIYIQYF
TRBJ1-2	TRBV28	NA	NA	TGTGCCAGCAGTTTACATAGAGGGGTCCTAGGTGGCTACACCTTC	CASSLHRGVLGGYTF
TRBJ2-1	TRBV9	TRBD2	NA	TGTGCCAGCAGCGTAGGGGCTAGCGGGATTGTCAATGAGCAGTTCTTC	CASSVGASGIVNEQFF
TRBJ2-5	TRBV9	NA	NA	TGTGCCAGCAGCCCAGCCCCCGGGCCGGAGACCCAGTACTTC	CASSPAPGPETQYF
TRBJ1-1	TRBV19	TRBD1	NA	TGTGCCAGTAGTCTTCCGGGACAGGGTGTAGGCACTGAAGCTTTCTTT	CASSLPGQGVGTEAFF
TRBJ2-7	TRBV6-1	TRBD1	NA	TGTGCCAGCAGTGAAGGGTGGGACAGGGGGCGGCACGAGCAGTACTTC	CASSEGWDRGRHEQYF
TRBJ2-7	TRBV5-1	TRBD2	NA	TGCGCCAGCAGCTCCCCGGGACTATCAGCCTACGAGCAGTACTTC	CASSSPGLSAYEQYF
TRBJ2-3	TRBV28	NA	NA	TGTGCCAGCAGGAGGCGGAGGGCCCCAGATACGCAGTATTTT	CASRRRRAPDTQYF
TRBJ2-7	TRBV5-1	TRBD1	NA	TGCGCCAGCAGCTTGGGGGACAGGGCCCACGAGCAGTACTTC	CASSLGDRAHEQYF
TRBJ2-7	TRBV28	TRBD2	NA	TGTGCCAGCAGTTTACCGAAGGGACTAGCCTACGAGCAGTACTTC	CASSLPKGLAYEQYF
TRBJ2-7	TRBV7-8	TRBD1	NA	TGTGCCAGCAGCCCCGGGACAGGCTTTCGCGAGCAGTACTTC	CASSPGTGFREQYF
TRBJ2-3	TRBV5-1	TRBD2	NA	TGCGCCAGCAGCTTGAGGACTAGCGGCACAGATACGCAGTATTTT	CASSLRTSGTDTQYF
TRBJ1-3	TRBV29-1	NA	NA	TGCAGCGTTAACAAGAAGGGCCCTTGGGACACCATATATTTT	CSVNKKGPWDTIYF
TRBJ2-7	TRBV7-9	TRBD1	NA	TGTGCCAGCAGCGCCGCCCTGGACAGGGTCGCCGAGCAGTACTTC	CASSAALDRVAEQYF
TRBJ2-1	TRBV11-2	TRBD2	NA	TGTGCCAGCAGCCAGGGACTAGCGGGAGGGAATGAGCAGTTCTTC	CASSQGLAGGNEQFF
TRBJ2-7	TRBV7-3	NA	NA	TGTGCCAGCAGTCAACAGAATGGGCTCGAGCAGTACTTC	CASSQQNGLEQYF
TRBJ2-2	TRBV21-1	NA	NA	TGTGCCAGCAGCAAAGAGCGGGGACAGGGTAACACCGGGGAGCTGTTTTTT	CASSKERGQGNTGELFF
TRBJ2-7	TRBV19	NA	NA	TGTGCCAGTAGTAGGGCAGGTAACTACGAGCAGTACTTC	CASSRAGNYEQYF
TRBJ2-2	TRBV14	TRBD2	NA	TGTGCCAGCAGTCGGGAACTAGCGGGAGCGCTAAACACCGGGGAGCTGTTTTTT	CASSRELAGALNTGELFF
TRBJ1-2	TRBV5-4	NA	NA	TGTGCCAGCAGCCTTCAGCCTAACTATGGCTACACCTTC	CASSLQPNYGYTF
TRBJ2-5	TRBV6-6	NA	NA	TGTGCCAGCAGTGCCCTGTCTTCTCAAGAGACCCAGTACTTC	CASSALSSQETQYF
TRBJ2-1	TRBV28	TRBD2	NA	TGTGCCAGCAGTTTATTGGGGACTAGCGGGAGACATGAGCAGTTCTTC	CASSLLGTSGRHEQFF
TRBJ2-1	TRBV7-2	NA	NA	TGTGCCAGCAGCTCAGGGGGGCCCCGTGGCGATGAGCAGTTCTTC	CASSSGGPRGDEQFF
TRBJ2-7	TRBV5-4	NA	NA	TGTGCCAGCAGCTTGGTGGACCGGCCCTCCTACGAGCAGTACTTC	CASSLVDRPSYEQYF
TRBJ1-5	TRBV19	NA	NA	TGTGCCAGTAGTATCTATGCGGGCAGGTTAGGGGTGGGCAATCAGCCCCAGCATTTT	CASSIYAGRLGVGNQPQHF
TRBJ1-1	TRBV19	NA	NA	TGTGCCAGTTCCTACAGAGGAGGGAACACTGAAGCTTTCTTT	CASSYRGGNTEAFF
TRBJ2-7	TRBV5-1	NA	NA	TGCGCCAGCGGGTGGACGGGGGACGAGCAGTACTTC	CASGWTGDEQYF
TRBJ2-3	TRBV19	TRBD2	NA	TGTGCCAGTAGTTCCACCGGACTAGCGGCCATCACAGATACGCAGTATTTT	CASSSTGLAAITDTQYF
TRBJ2-7	TRBV9	NA	NA	TGTGCCAGCGGTCCAGGGGGGCCCTACGAGCAGTACTTC	CASGPGGPYEQYF
TRBJ2-7	TRBV4-3	NA	NA	TGCGCCAGCAGCCAAGATTTTTCATTTTTCCAGTACTTC	CASSQDFSFFQYF